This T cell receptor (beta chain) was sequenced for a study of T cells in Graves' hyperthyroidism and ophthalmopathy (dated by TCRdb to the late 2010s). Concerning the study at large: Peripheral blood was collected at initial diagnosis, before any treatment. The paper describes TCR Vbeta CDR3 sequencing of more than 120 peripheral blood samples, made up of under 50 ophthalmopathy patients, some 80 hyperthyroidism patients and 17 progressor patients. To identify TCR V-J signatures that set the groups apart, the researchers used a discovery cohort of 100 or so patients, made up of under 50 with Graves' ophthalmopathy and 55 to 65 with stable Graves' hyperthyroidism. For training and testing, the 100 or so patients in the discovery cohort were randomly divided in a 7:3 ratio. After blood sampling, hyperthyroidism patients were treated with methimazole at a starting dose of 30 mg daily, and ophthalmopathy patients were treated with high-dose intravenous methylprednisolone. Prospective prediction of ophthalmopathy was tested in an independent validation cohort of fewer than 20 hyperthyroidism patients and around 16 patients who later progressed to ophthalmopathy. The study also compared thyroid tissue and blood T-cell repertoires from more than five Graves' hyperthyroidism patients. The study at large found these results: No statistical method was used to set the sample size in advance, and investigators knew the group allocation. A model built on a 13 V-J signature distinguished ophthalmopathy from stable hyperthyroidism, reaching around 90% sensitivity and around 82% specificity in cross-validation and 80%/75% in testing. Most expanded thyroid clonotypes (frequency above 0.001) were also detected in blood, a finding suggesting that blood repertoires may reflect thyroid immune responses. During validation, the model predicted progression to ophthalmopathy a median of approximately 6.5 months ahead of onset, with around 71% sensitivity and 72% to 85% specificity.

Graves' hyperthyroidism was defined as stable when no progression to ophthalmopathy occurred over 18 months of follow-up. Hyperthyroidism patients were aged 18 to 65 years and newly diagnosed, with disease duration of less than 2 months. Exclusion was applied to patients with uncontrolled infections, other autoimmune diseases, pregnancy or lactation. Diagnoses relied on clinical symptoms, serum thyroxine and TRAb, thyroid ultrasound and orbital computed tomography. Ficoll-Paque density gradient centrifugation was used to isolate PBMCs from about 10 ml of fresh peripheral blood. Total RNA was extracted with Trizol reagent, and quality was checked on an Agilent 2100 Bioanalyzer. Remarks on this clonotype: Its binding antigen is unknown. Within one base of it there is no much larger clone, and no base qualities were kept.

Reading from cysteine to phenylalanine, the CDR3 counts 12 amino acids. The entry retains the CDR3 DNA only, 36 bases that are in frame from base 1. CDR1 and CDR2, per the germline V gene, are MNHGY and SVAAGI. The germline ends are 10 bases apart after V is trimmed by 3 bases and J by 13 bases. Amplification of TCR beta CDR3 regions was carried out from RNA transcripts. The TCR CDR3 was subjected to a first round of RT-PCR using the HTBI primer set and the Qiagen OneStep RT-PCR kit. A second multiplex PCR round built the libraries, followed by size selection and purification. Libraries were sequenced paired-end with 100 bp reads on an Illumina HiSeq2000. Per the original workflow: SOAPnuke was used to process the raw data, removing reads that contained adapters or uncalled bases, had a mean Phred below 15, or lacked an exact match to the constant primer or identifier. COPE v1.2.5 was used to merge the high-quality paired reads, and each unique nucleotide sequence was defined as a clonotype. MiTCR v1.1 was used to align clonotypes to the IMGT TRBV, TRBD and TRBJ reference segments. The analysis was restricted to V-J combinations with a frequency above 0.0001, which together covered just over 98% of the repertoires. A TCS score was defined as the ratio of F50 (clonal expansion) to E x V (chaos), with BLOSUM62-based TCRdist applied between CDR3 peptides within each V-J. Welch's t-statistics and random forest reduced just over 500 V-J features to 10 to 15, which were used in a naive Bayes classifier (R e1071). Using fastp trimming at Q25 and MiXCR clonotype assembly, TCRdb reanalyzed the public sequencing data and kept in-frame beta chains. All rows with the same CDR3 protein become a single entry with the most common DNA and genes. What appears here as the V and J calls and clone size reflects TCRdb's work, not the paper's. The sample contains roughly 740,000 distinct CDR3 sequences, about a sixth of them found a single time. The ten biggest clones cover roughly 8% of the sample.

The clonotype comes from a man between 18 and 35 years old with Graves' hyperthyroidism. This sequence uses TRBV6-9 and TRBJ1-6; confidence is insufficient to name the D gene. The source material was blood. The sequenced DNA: TGTGCCAGCAGTTACGGTAGTGGGCCCCTCCACTTT. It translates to CASSYGSGPLHF.